Following are 28 T cell receptor beta chains from one sample sequenced in a study of T cells after yellow fever vaccination. TCRdb redid the calling of the 5' RACE reads with MiXCR, one entry per CDR3 protein. The sample holds just under 85,000 distinct CDR3 sequences, 10% to 15% seen once. Sequencing was performed on CD8+ T cells not binding an NS4B(214-222) dextramer, sorted from PBMCs, taken roughly 20 days after the first yellow fever vaccination. The receptors shown here come from a young man who received the YFV17D yellow fever vaccine.

This rearrangement joins TRBV4-1 to TRBJ2-1; D not certain. Germline CDR1 MGHRA, CDR2 YSYEKL. Trimming cost V 2 bases and J 1 base, with 9 bases left between them. The CDR3 is 15 residues long. CDR3: CASSQRQESYNEQFF. In nucleotides, the CDR3 is TGCGCCAGCAGCCAACGGCAGGAATCCTACAATGAGCAGTTCTTC.

This clonotype was recorded a few times. This sequence joins TRBV29-1 and TRBJ2-3; D is uncertain. The CDR3 has 13 amino acids. V was trimmed by 1 base and J by 0 bases, leaving 5 bases between them. CDR1 is SQVTM, CDR2 ANQGSEA, per germline. Here the CDR3 reads CSVEVRSTDTQYF. The DNA of the CDR3 is TGCAGCGTTGAAGTCAGGAGCACAGATACGCAGTATTTT.

The rearrangement links TRBV7-2 to TRBJ2-4; the D is unclear. Per germline, CDR1 SGHTA and CDR2 FQGNSA. V lost 5 bases and J 7 bases, leaving 12 bases between the germline ends. The CDR3 length is 13 residues. The CDR3 DNA reads TGTGCCAGCAGCCTTAATCCTCCCAACATTCAGTACTTC. This sequence encodes CASSLNPPNIQYF.

This clonotype was observed a few times. V usage is TRBV7-2 and J usage is TRBJ2-1; tentatively, D is TRBD1 or TRBD2 (6 bases each). Germline lookup yields CDR1 SGHTA and CDR2 FQGNSA. The CDR3 has 17 amino acids. V lost 3 bases and J lost 8, with 23 bases in between. CDR3 loop: CASSLDFLRGAADEQFF. CDR3 sequence (DNA): TGTGCCAGCAGCTTGGACTTTCTTAGGGGGGCGGCGGATGAGCAGTTCTTC.

The chain combines TRBV4-1 with TRBJ2-2; 7 nucleotides match TRBD2. The CDR3 is 14 amino acids. V was clipped by 5 bases and J by 7 bases; unmatched bases: 7. From germline, CDR1 is MGHRA and CDR2 YSYEKL. CDR3 sequence (DNA): TGCGCCAGCAGCAGGACTAGATTGGACGGGGAGCTGTTTTTT. As protein: CASSRTRLDGELFF.

The rearrangement uses TRBV11-2 and TRBJ1-4; D possibly corresponds to TRBD1 (5 bases). The germline V and J ends were trimmed by 5 bases and 8 bases, with 18 bases remaining between them. Per germline, CDR1 SGHAT and CDR2 FQNNGV. This CDR3 region has 15 residues. Written as DNA, the CDR3 is TGTGCCAGCAGCCCAGGTCGGGGGATGGGAGAAAAACTGTTTTTT. Translated, it gives CASSPGRGMGEKLFF.

The table lists this clonotype with a count of one. CDR3 DNA sequence: TGTGCCAGCAGCTTCGGGTGGTCACCCCTCCACTTT. This encodes CASSFGWSPLHF. This chain uses TRBV5-6 with TRBJ1-6; D is undetermined. Trimming shortened V by 2 bases and J by 10 bases, and 7 bases separated the two germline ends. The CDR3 sequence is 12 residues long. CDR1 SGHDT and CDR2 YYEEEE come from the germline V gene. The variable domain in full, with the rest retrieved from reference TRBV5-6 and TRBJ1-6, is DAGVTQSPTHLIKTRGQQVTLRCSPKSGHDTVSWYQQALGQGPQFIFQYYEEEERQRGNFPDRFSGHQFPNYSSELNVNALLLGDSALYLCASSFGWSPLHFGNGTRLTVT.

The chain uses TRBV12-3 or TRBV12-4 and TRBJ2-2; 7 bases line up with TRBD2. With 9 bases clipped from V and 1 base from J, the junction kept 5 bases outside the gene matches. The CDR3 length is 14 residues. CDR3 amino acids: CASGSGGNTGELFF. The CDR3 DNA sequence: TGTGCCAGTGGGTCGGGGGGGAACACCGGGGAGCTGTTTTTT.

V is TRBV12-3 or TRBV12-4 and J is TRBJ2-2; the D is unclear. The CDR3 consists of 12 residues. V was pared by 3 bases and J by 6 bases, with 5 bases between. CDR3 DNA: TGTGCCAGCAGTTTTGGGGCCGGGGAGCTGTTTTTT. Protein: CASSFGAGELFF.

This clonotype was counted between two and nine times. The chain joins TRBV12-3 or TRBV12-4 to TRBJ1-1; 8 bases match TRBD1. V was pared by 7 bases and J by 2 bases, with 6 bases of the junction left unmatched. The CDR3 contains 14 residues. CDR3 sequence: CASTWDRINTEAFF. The CDR3 DNA is TGTGCCAGCACCTGGGACAGGATCAACACTGAAGCTTTCTTT.

CDR3 protein: CASSERGAEAFF. CDR3 bases: TGCGCCAGCTCCGAACGGGGGGCTGAAGCTTTCTTT. The chain recombines TRBV5-1 with TRBJ1-1; D might be TRBD1 (5 bases). CDR1 is SGHRS and CDR2 is YFSETQ in the germline V gene. The V end lost 7 bases, the J end lost 6 bases, and 13 bases lay between the germline ends. The CDR3 runs to 12 residues.

The chain joins TRBV7-8 to TRBJ2-7, with TRBD2 matching 8 bases. From germline, CDR1 is SGHVS and CDR2 FQNEAQ. With 4 bases clipped from V and 6 bases from J, the junction kept 5 bases outside the gene matches. The CDR3 spans 13 residues. The chain's CDR3 is CASSSRAGGEQYV. CDR3 DNA sequence: TGTGCCAGCAGCTCGCGGGCGGGGGGCGAGCAGTACGTC.

This clonotype showed up just a few times. The chain has TRBV10-3 and TRBJ1-2, with 10 bases aligning to TRBD1. Trimming took 11 bases from V and 4 from J; bases not matched to a gene: 7. This CDR3 has 13 amino acids. Germline CDR1 ENHRY, CDR2 SYGVKD. The CDR3 here is CAHGTGVPYGYTF. As DNA, the CDR3 is TGTGCCCACGGGACAGGGGTCCCCTATGGCTACACCTTC.

V and J are TRBV4-3 and TRBJ2-2, with a tentative D call TRBD2 (6 bases). The germline V gene encodes CDR1 LGHNA and CDR2 YSLEER. Between the trimmed V and J ends, which lost 0 bases and 5 bases, there was a span of 13 bases. This CDR3 contains 16 residues. The CDR3 here is CASSQDIRLVTGELFF. CDR3 in DNA: TGCGCCAGCAGCCAAGATATTCGACTAGTTACCGGGGAGCTGTTTTTT.

This clonotype showed up just a few times. The V call is TRBV15, the J call TRBJ2-2, with D maybe TRBD1 (5 bases). CDR3 length: 14 amino acids. Germline V gene data show CDR1 as LNHNV and CDR2 as YYDKDF (reference sequence). Between the trimmed V and J ends, which lost 8 bases and 1 base, there was a span of 11 bases. The CDR3 DNA is TGTGCCACCGGGGCACGAGAGAACACCGGGGAGCTGTTTTTT. This gives the protein CATGARENTGELFF.

The chain couples TRBV6-5 to TRBJ2-5, with 11 bases that match TRBD2. Germline CDR1 reads MNHEY; CDR2 reads SVGAGI. Unmatched junction bases numbered 5, after V lost 3 bases and J lost 5 bases. The CDR3 covers 15 residues. The CDR3 sequence is CASSYSGGAGETQYF. The CDR3 bases are TGTGCCAGCAGTTATAGCGGGGGGGCGGGTGAGACCCAGTACTTC.

This clonotype showed up just a few times. V is TRBV3-1 and J is TRBJ1-1; D remains ambiguous. The CDR3 extends over 14 amino acids. Germline CDR1 LGHDT, CDR2 YNNKEL (reference sequence). V was clipped by 1 base and J by 1 base, with 7 bases between them. The CDR3: CASSQVSQNTEAFF. The DNA for the CDR3 is TGTGCCAGCAGCCAAGTTAGTCAGAACACTGAAGCTTTCTTT.

The V gene is TRBV7-6, the J gene TRBJ2-6; D is unclear. Trimming removed 1 base from V and 0 bases from J, with 10 bases in between. The CDR3 is 17 amino acids. Germline V gene sequence: CDR1 SGHVS, CDR2 FNYEAQ. DNA of the CDR3: TGTGCCAGCAGCTTAGTTAGCCCGTACTCTGGGGCCAACGTCCTGACTTTC. The encoded protein is CASSLVSPYSGANVLTF.

The chain is built from TRBV27 and TRBJ2-2; 13 positions agree with TRBD2. From germline, CDR1 is MNHEY and CDR2 SMNVEV (reference sequence). With V trimmed by 3 bases and J by 3 bases, 1 base remained unmatched. The CDR3 spans 16 residues. The CDR3 reads CASSFGLAGDTGELFF. Here the CDR3 DNA reads TGTGCCAGCAGTTTCGGACTAGCGGGAGACACCGGGGAGCTGTTTTTT.

The rearrangement uses TRBV20-1 and TRBJ1-6, with D possibly TRBD1 on 5 matching bases. Looked up from germline, CDR1 is DFQATT and CDR2 is SNEGSKA (reference sequence). Trimming cost V 3 bases and J 3 bases, with 12 bases left between them. The length of the CDR3 is 15 residues. CDR3 amino acids: CSASLGGGYNSPLHF. As DNA, the CDR3 is TGCAGTGCTAGCCTCGGTGGGGGCTATAATTCACCCCTCCACTTT.

The gene calls are TRBV10-3 and TRBJ2-7, with a weak D call TRBD1 (5 bases). The CDR3 extends over 13 amino acids. Germline V gives CDR1 ENHRY, CDR2 SYGVKD. V was clipped by 6 bases and J by 1 base, with 10 bases between them. This CDR3 is CAISYDSSYEQYF. CDR3 DNA sequence: TGTGCCATCAGCTACGACAGTTCCTACGAGCAGTACTTC.

The sample holds a few counts of this clonotype. This chain links TRBV20-1 with TRBJ2-2, with TRBD2 identical over 8 bases. V was pared by 0 bases and J by 4 bases, with 4 bases of the junction left unmatched. CDR3 length equals 15 residues. Germline assignment: CDR1 DFQATT and CDR2 SNEGSKA (reference sequence). The CDR3 DNA is TGCAGTGCTAGAGATCTCGGGGGGGTCACCGGGGAGCTGTTTTTT. Residues: CSARDLGGVTGELFF.

This clonotype was seen more than once but under ten times. This chain joins TRBV4-1 and TRBJ2-7; 9 bases are shared with TRBD2. The germline V gene encodes CDR1 MGHRA and CDR2 YSYEKL. The CDR3 runs 16 residues. V lost 1 base and J lost 2; bases outside the gene matches: 6. The CDR3 region is CASSQVASGATYEQYF. The CDR3 nucleotides read TGCGCCAGCAGCCAAGTGGCTAGCGGGGCAACCTACGAGCAGTACTTC.

The V gene is TRBV4-2, the J gene TRBJ2-1, with TRBD2 as a possible D gene (5 bases). Deletions cut 1 base from V and 0 bases from J, with 7 bases between. Germline CDR1 reads LGHNA; CDR2 reads YNFKEQ. The CDR3 consists of 15 residues. The CDR3 nucleotides are TGTGCCAGCAGCCAAGCGGGGTCCTCCTACAATGAGCAGTTCTTC. This gives the protein CASSQAGSSYNEQFF.

The CDR3 here is CASSQELRQNQETQYF. The DNA of the CDR3 is TGCGCCAGCAGCCAAGAACTCAGGCAGAACCAAGAGACCCAGTACTTC. The chain has TRBV4-1 and TRBJ2-5; no definite D call. Per germline, CDR1 MGHRA and CDR2 YSYEKL. The V gene lost 0 bases and the J gene lost 0 bases, with 11 bases spanning the gap. This CDR3 contains 16 residues.

This clonotype has just a few counts. This chain joins TRBV6-1 and TRBJ1-2, with D tentatively TRBD1 (6 bases). There are 14 residues in the CDR3. CDR1 MNHNS and CDR2 SASEGT come from the germline V gene. Between the trimmed V and J ends, which lost 9 bases and 3 bases, there was a span of 17 bases. CDR3 nucleotides: TGTGCCAGTGCCCTTGTACAGGGATACTATGGCTACACCTTC. This encodes CASALVQGYYGYTF.

The chain joins TRBV11-2 to TRBJ1-3; D uncertain. V was trimmed by 1 base and J by 6 bases, leaving 10 bases between them. This CDR3 comprises 14 residues. Germline CDR1 is SGHAT and CDR2 is FQNNGV. The DNA for the CDR3 is TGTGCCAGCAGCTTAGTGGCTGAGCCAAACACCATATATTTT. Residues: CASSLVAEPNTIYF.

This clonotype showed up just a few times. The V call is TRBV7-9, the J call TRBJ1-6; D is ambiguous. The CDR3 covers 15 residues. In germline, CDR1 is SEHNR, CDR2 FQNEAQ (reference sequence). V was pared by 1 base and J by 9 bases, with 13 bases between. The CDR3 is CASSLVAGGGSPLHF. The CDR3 DNA sequence: TGTGCCAGCAGCTTAGTTGCCGGTGGTGGTTCACCCCTCCACTTT. Full variable domain (remainder filled in from reference TRBV7-9 and TRBJ1-6): DTGVSQNPRHKITKRGQNVTFRCDPISEHNRLYWYRQTLGQGPEFLTYFQNEAQLEKSRLLSDRFSAERPKGSFSTLEIQRTEQGDSAMYLCASSLVAGGGSPLHFGNGTRLTVT.